A single sample is the source of the 9 T cell receptor beta chains below, sequenced in a study of shared clonotypes between healthy human individuals. Produced via immunoSEQ multiplex PCR; TCRdb's table is partial and in-frame only. This table holds 1.5 million to 2.5 million clones, 85% to 95% found once. Naive CD8 cells lacked CD45RO and underwent positive selection for CCR7, leaving out terminally differentiated effector memory CD45RA+ cells. Sequencing was performed on naive CD8+ T cells sorted from blood. The receptor set was obtained from a man aged 18 to 30 in good health.

This clone was seen just once. The chain employs TRBV11-2 and TRBJ2-7; TRBD2 matches at 15 bases. The CDR3 extends over 16 amino acids. Trimming cost V 5 bases and J 2 bases; bases outside gene matches: 4. Looked up from germline, CDR1 is SGHAT and CDR2 is FQNNGV. CDR3 in DNA: TGTGCCAGCAGCGAACGGACTAGCGGGAGGGCCTACGAGCAGTACTTC. This gives the protein CASSERTSGRAYEQYF. Full variable domain (rest looked up from reference TRBV11-2 and TRBJ2-7): EAGVAQSPRYKIIEKRQSVAFWCNPISGHATLYWYQQILGQGPKLLIQFQNNGVVDDSQLPKDRFSAERLKGVDSTLKIQPAKLEDSAVYLCASSERTSGRAYEQYFGPGTRLTVT.

The CDR3 protein is CASSYMTSGYNEQFF. CDR3 coding DNA: TGTGCCAGCAGTTACATGACTAGCGGGTACAATGAGCAGTTCTTC. J is TRBJ2-1 and V is TRBV6-5, with 10 bases lining up with TRBD2. CDR3 size: 15 residues. Germline V lookup: CDR1 MNHEY, CDR2 SVGAGI. Trimming cost V 2 bases and J 4 bases; bases outside gene matches: 2.

The chain couples TRBV27 to TRBJ1-2; the match to TRBD1 covers 8 bases. The V segment lost 6 bases and the J segment 0 bases; nucleotides outside the gene matches: 12. Germline V gives CDR1 MNHEY, CDR2 SMNVEV (reference sequence). CDR3 length equals 17 residues. This chain's CDR3 is CASRPSQGATTNYGYTF. CDR3 DNA: TGTGCCAGCAGACCCTCCCAGGGGGCCACTACTAACTATGGCTACACCTTC.

The V gene is TRBV7-2, the J gene TRBJ2-1, with D hard to call. The germline V and J ends were trimmed by 0 bases and 4 bases, with 16 bases remaining between them. The CDR3 is made up of 17 amino acids. Germline V lookup: CDR1 SGHTA, CDR2 FQGNSA. CDR3 protein: CASSLAVGEISYNEQFF. The DNA of the CDR3 is TGTGCCAGCAGCTTAGCGGTCGGCGAGATTTCGTACAATGAGCAGTTCTTC.

The chain joins TRBV27 to TRBJ2-1; 8 bases map to TRBD2. Germline CDR1 is MNHEY and CDR2 is SMNVEV (reference sequence). V lost 2 bases to trimming and J lost 8 bases; unmatched junction nucleotides: 17. The CDR3 contains 18 residues. CDR3 bases: TGTGCCAGCAGTTTACAACTTACTAGCGGAGGGAATGGGGATGAGCAGTTCTTC. It specifies CASSLQLTSGGNGDEQFF.

This clone was picked up one time. One junction end disagrees with the germline gene, perhaps due to a read error. The chain uses TRBV7-7 and TRBJ2-5, with no clear D. Germline V CDR1 and CDR2: SSHAT, FNYEAQ (reference sequence). This CDR3 has 15 residues. In DNA form, the CDR3 reads TGTGCTAGCAGCTTAGGCGGCCTGACGGGAGAGACCCAGTACTTC. It specifies CASSLGGLTGETQYF. The variable domain in full, with the rest retrieved from reference TRBV7-7 and TRBJ2-5, is GAGVSQSPRYKVTKRGQDVTLRCDPISSHATLYWYQQALGQGPEFLTYFNYEAQPDKSGLPSDRFSAERPEGSISTLTIQRTEQRDSAMYRCASSLGGLTGETQYFGPGTRLLVL.

The chain uses TRBV5-1 and TRBJ2-3; 7 bases line up with TRBD2. This CDR3 spans 16 amino acids. Germline V gene lookup returns CDR1 SGHRS and CDR2 YFSETQ. The junction had 6 bases not matched to a gene; V was cut back by 0 bases and J by 2 bases. DNA of the CDR3: TGCGCCAGCAGCTTGGAACTAGCGTTATCCACAGATACGCAGTATTTT. Amino acids: CASSLELALSTDTQYF.

This chain links TRBV29-1 with TRBJ2-7, with 12 nucleotides matching TRBD1. The CDR3 extends over 15 amino acids. V trimming: 3 bases; J trimming: 5 bases; junction bases outside the gene matches: 8. Germline V gives CDR1 SQVTM, CDR2 ANQGSEA. CDR3 residues: CSVEIVGTGGHEQYF. CDR3 sequence (DNA): TGCAGCGTTGAGATAGTCGGGACAGGGGGCCACGAGCAGTACTTC.

In this sample, this clone turned up a few times. This same CDR3 is encoded by further DNA sequences in the sample. The CDR3 reads CAWSVLGNTEAFF. CDR3 nucleotide sequence: TGTGCCTGGAGTGTATTGGGGAACACTGAAGCTTTCTTT. The V and J genes are TRBV30 and TRBJ1-1; D not resolved. Germline CDR1 and CDR2: GTSNPN and SVGIG (reference sequence). V gave up 0 bases and J gave up 1 base, with 6 bases separating them. There are 13 residues in the CDR3. The full variable domain, with the rest looked up from reference TRBV30 and TRBJ1-1, is SQTIHQWPATLVQPVGSPLSLECTVEGTSNPNLYWYRQAAGRGLQLLFYSVGIGQISSEVPQNLSASRPQDRQFILSSKKLLLSDSGFYLCAWSVLGNTEAFFGQGTRLTVV.